This T cell receptor beta chain comes out of a study of blood T cell repertoires in COVID-19. Overall study: Sites across the United States, Italy and Spain contributed samples from acute and convalescent COVID-19. Sample material is recorded as cDNA or gDNA derived from T cells, B-cell-depleted T cells, or PBMCs.

Authors' methods: Reference gene primer amplification yielded estimated nucleated cell counts. Generated by immunoSEQ multiplex PCR, the TCRdb table keeps only in-frame clones and is missing some. V and J calls and clone size come straight from that table; D and trimming were deduced from the DNA. The sample holds more than 250,000 clones, around 87% seen once. V gave up 4 bases and J gave up 7 bases; unmatched junction bases: 9. The CDR3 totals 16 residues. The germline gives CDR1 MNHEY, CDR2 SVGAGI. The sequenced sample was peripheral blood. This sequence was found in a man in his forties or fifties with active or convalescent COVID-19. The chain combines TRBV6-5 with TRBJ1-6, with 8 bases lining up with TRBD1. The CDR3 DNA is TGTGCCAGCAGTTCCTCGACAGGGGCGGGGAATTCACCCCTCCACTTT. It translates to CASSSSTGAGNSPLHF.